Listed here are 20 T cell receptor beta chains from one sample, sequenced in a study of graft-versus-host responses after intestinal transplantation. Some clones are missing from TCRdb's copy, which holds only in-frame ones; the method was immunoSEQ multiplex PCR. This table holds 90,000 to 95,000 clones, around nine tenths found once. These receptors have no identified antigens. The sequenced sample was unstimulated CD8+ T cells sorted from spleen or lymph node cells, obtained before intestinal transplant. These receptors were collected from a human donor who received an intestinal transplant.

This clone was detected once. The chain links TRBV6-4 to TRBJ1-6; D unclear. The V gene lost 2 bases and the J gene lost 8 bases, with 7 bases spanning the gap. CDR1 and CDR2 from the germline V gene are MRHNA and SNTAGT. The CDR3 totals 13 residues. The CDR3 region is CASSDHDHSPLHF. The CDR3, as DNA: TGTGCCAGCAGTGACCATGACCATTCACCCCTCCACTTT.

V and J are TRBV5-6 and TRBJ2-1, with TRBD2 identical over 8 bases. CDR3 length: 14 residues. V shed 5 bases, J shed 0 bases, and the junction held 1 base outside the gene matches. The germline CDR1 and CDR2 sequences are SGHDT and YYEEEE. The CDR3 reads CASRLAGSYNEQFF. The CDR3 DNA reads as TGTGCCAGCAGGCTAGCGGGCTCCTACAATGAGCAGTTCTTC. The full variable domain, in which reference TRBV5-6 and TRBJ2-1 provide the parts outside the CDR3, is DAGVTQSPTHLIKTRGQQVTLRCSPKSGHDTVSWYQQALGQGPQFIFQYYEEEERQRGNFPDRFSGHQFPNYSSELNVNALLLGDSALYLCASRLAGSYNEQFFGPGTRLTVL.

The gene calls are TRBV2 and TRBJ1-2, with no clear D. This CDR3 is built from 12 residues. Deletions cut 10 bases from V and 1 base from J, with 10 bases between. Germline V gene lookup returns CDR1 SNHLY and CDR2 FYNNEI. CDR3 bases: TGTGCCATCGAAGACAATAACTATGGCTACACCTTC. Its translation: CAIEDNNYGYTF.

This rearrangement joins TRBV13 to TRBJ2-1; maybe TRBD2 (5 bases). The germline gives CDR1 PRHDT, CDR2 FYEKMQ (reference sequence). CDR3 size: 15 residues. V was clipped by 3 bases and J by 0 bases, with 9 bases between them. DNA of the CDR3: TGTGCCAGCAGCTTGGTCGGGGACTCCTACAATGAGCAGTTCTTC. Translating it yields CASSLVGDSYNEQFF.

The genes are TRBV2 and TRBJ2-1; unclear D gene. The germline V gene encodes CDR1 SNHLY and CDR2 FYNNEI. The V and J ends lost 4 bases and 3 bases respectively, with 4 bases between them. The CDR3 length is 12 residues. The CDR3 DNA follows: TGTGCCAGCAGTGGATACTACAATGAGCAGTTCTTC. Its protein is CASSGYYNEQFF. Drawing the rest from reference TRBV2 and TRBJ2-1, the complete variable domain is EPEVTQTPSHQVTQMGQEVILRCVPISNHLYFYWYRQILGQKVEFLVSFYNNEISEKSEIFDDQFSVERPDGSNFTLKIRSTKLEDSAMYFCASSGYYNEQFFGPGTRLTVL.

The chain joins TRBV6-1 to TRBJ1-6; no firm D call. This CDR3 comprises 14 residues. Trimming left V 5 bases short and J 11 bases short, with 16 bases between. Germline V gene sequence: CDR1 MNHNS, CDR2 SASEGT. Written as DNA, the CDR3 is TGTGCCAGCAGTTCCCTCGGACTTTTCGCACCCCTCCACTTT. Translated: CASSSLGLFAPLHF.

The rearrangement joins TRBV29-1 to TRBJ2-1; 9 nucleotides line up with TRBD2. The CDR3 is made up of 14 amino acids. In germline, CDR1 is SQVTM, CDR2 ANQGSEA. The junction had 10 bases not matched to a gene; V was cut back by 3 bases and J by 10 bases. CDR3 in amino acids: CSVDLHVSGREQFF. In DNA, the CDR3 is TGCAGCGTTGACCTCCATGTAAGCGGGAGGGAGCAGTTCTTC.

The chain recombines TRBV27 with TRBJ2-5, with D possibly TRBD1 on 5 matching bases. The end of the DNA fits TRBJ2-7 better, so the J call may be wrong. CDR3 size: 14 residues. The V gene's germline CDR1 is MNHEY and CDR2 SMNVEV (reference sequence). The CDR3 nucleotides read TGTGCCAGCAGTTTATGGTCAGGGTTGGACGAGCAGTACTTC. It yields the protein CASSLWSGLDEQYF.

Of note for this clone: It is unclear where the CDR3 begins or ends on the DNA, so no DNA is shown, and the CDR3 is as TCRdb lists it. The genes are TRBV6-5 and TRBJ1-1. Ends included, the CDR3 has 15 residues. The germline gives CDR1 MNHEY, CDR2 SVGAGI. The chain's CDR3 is CASSYVGPANTEAFF.

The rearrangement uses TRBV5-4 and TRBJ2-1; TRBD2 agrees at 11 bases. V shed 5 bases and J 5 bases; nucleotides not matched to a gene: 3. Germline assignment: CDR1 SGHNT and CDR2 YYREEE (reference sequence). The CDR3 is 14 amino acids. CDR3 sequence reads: CASRIAGGDNEQFF. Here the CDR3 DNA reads TGTGCCAGCAGAATAGCGGGAGGGGACAATGAGCAGTTCTTC.

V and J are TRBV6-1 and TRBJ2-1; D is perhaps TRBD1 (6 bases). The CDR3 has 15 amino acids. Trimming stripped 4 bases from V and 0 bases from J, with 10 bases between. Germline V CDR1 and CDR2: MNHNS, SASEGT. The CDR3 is CASSVDSSSYNEQFF. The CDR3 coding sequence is TGTGCCAGCAGTGTGGACAGCAGCTCCTACAATGAGCAGTTCTTC.

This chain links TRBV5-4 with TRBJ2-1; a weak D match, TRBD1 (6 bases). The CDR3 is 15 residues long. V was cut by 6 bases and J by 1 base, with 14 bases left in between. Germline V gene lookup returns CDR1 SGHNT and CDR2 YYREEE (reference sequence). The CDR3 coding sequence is TGTGCCAGCAATCTCCCCCAGGGGTCCTACAATGAGCAGTTCTTC. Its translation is CASNLPQGSYNEQFF.

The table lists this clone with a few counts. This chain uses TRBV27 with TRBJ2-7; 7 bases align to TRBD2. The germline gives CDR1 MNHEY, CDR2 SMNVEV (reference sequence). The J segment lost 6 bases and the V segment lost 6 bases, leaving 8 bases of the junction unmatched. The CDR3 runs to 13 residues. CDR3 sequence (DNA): TGTGCCAGCAGGATGGGGGGGGGACGCGAGCAGTACTTC. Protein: CASRMGGGREQYF.

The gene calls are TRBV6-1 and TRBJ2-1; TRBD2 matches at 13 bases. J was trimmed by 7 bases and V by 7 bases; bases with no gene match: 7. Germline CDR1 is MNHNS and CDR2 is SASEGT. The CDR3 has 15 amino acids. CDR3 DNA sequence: TGTGCCAGCACCCTACTAGCGGGAGGGTCGAATGAGCAGTTCTTC. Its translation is CASTLLAGGSNEQFF.

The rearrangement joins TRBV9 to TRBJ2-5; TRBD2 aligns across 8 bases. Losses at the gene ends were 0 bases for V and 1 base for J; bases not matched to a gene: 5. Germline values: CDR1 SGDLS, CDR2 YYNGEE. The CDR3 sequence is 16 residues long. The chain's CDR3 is CASSVGKRGPQETQYF. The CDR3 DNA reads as TGTGCCAGCAGCGTAGGGAAGCGGGGGCCCCAAGAGACCCAGTACTTC.

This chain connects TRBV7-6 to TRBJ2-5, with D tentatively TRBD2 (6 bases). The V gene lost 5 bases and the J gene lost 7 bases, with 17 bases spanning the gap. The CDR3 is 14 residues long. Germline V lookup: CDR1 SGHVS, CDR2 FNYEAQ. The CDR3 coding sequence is TGTGCCAGCAGCACCTTCGGACTACTAACGACCCAGTACTTC. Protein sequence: CASSTFGLLTTQYF. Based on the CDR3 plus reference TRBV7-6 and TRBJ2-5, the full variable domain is GAGVSQSPRYKVTKRGQDVALRCDPISGHVSLYWYRQALGQGPEFLTYFNYEAQQDKSGLPNDRFSAERPEGSISTLTIQRTEQRDSAMYRCASSTFGLLTTQYFGPGTRLLVL.

This CDR3 reads CASSDGGPNEQFF. CDR3 nucleotide sequence: TGTGCCAGCAGTGACGGGGGCCCTAATGAGCAGTTCTTC. The chain recombines TRBV6-4 with TRBJ2-1; possible D gene TRBD1, 6 bases. This CDR3 is built from 13 residues. In germline, CDR1 is MRHNA, CDR2 SNTAGT. The ends were cut back, 2 bases at V and 7 bases at J, with 9 bases in the middle.

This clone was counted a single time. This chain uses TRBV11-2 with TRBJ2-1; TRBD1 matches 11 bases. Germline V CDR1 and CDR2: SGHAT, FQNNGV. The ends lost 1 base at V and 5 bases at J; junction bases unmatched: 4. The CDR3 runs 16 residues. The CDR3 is CASSLALDRGHNEQFF. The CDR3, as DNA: TGTGCCAGCAGCTTAGCCCTGGACAGGGGGCACAATGAGCAGTTCTTC.

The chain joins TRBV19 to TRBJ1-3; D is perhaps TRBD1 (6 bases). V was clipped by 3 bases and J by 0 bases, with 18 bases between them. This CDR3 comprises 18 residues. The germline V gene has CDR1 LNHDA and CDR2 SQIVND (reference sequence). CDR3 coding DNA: TGTGCCAGTAGTATGGCGCTGGGGGCTACAAACTCTGGAAACACCATATATTTT. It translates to CASSMALGATNSGNTIYF.

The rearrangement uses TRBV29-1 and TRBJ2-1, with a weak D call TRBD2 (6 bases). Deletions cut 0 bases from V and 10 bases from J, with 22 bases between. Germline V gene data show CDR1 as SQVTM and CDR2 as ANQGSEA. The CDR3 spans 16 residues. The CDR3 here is CSVEDQETSGAGEQFF. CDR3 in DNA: TGCAGCGTTGAAGATCAGGAGACTAGTGGGGCGGGGGAGCAGTTCTTC.